Included here is one T cell receptor (beta chain) sequence, with context. The antigen is not known. Per germline, CDR1 GTSNPN and CDR2 SVGIG (reference sequence). The CDR3 is 13 amino acids. V shed 0 bases and J shed 6 bases, with 6 bases lying between them. The data belong to a study of a mutant IDH1 vaccine in newly diagnosed glioma. Study-level information: Across weeks 1, 3, 5, 7, 11, 15, 19 and 23, patients received a vaccination each time, eight in all. Patients were started on vaccination 4-6 weeks after radiotherapy alone, or with temozolomide cycles. Most patients had radiochemotherapy with temozolomide before enrollment; others had one alone.

Time point defined: week 11, during vaccination. All doses held 300 ug of mutant IDH1 20-mer peptide, with topical imiquimod. Only in-frame clones appear in the TCRdb table, and some are missing; sequencing was by immunoSEQ multiplex PCR. The profile shows over 95,000 clones, 90% of them singletons. This receptor was identified in a woman between 45 and 60 years old with glioma. The input for sequencing was PBMCs, taken from a glioma patient whose treatment included an IDH1 peptide vaccine. This chain connects TRBV30 to TRBJ1-6; D gene ambiguous. CDR3 region: CAWSVGSNSPLHF. The CDR3 DNA reads TGTGCCTGGAGTGTAGGCAGTAATTCACCCCTCCACTTT.